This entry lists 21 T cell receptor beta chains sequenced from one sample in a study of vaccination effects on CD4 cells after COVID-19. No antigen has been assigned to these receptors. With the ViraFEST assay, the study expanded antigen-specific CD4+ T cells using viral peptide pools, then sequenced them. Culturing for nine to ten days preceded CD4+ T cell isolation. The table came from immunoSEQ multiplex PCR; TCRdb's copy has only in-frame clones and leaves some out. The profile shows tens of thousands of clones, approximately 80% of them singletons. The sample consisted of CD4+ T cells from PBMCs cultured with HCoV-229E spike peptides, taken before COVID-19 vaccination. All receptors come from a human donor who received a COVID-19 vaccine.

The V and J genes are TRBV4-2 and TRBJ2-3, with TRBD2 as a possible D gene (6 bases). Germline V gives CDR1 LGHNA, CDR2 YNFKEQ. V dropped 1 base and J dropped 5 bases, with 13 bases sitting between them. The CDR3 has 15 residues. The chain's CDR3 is CASSQAGSRRDTQYF. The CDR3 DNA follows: TGTGCCAGCAGCCAAGCCGGGAGCAGGAGAGATACGCAGTATTTT.

CDR3 sequence: CASSLLRQGASEAFF. CDR3 nucleotides: TGCGCCAGCAGCTTACTTCGACAGGGGGCGTCTGAAGCTTTCTTT. The chain combines TRBV5-1 with TRBJ1-1; 10 bases map to TRBD1. CDR3 length: 15 residues. V gave up 2 bases and J gave up 6 bases; unmatched junction bases: 7. Per germline, CDR1 SGHRS and CDR2 YFSETQ.

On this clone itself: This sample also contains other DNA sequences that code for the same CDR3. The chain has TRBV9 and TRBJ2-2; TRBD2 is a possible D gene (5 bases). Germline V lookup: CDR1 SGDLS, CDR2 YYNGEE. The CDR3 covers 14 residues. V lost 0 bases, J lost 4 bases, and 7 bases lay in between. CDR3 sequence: CASSVVSGTGELFF. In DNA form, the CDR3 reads TGTGCCAGCAGCGTAGTCAGCGGCACCGGGGAGCTGTTTTTT.

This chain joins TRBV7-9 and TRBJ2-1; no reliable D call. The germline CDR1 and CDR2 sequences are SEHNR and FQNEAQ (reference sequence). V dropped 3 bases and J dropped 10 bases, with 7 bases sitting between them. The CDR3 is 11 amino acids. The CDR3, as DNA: TGTGCCAGCAGCTTTACGGACGAGCAGTTCTTC. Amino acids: CASSFTDEQFF.

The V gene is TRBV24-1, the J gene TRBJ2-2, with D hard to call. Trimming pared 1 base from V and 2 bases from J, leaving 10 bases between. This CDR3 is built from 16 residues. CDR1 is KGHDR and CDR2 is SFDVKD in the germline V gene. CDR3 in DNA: TGTGCCACCAGTGATTTTAGGGCGATTAACACCGGGGAGCTGTTTTTT. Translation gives CATSDFRAINTGELFF.

The CDR3 sequence is CASSTDHYEQYV. The CDR3 nucleotides read TGTGCCAGCAGCACGGATCACTACGAGCAGTACGTC. The gene calls are TRBV5-6 and TRBJ2-7, with D unresolved. Deletions cut 4 bases from V and 3 bases from J, with 8 bases between. The germline CDR1 and CDR2 sequences are SGHDT and YYEEEE. This CDR3 spans 12 amino acids.

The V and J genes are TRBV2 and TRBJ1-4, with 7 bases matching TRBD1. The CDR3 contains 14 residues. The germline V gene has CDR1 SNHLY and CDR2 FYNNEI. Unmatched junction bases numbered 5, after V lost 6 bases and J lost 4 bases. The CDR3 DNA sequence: TGTGCCAGCAGCGGGGACAGCCGTAATGAAAAACTGTTTTTT. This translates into CASSGDSRNEKLFF.

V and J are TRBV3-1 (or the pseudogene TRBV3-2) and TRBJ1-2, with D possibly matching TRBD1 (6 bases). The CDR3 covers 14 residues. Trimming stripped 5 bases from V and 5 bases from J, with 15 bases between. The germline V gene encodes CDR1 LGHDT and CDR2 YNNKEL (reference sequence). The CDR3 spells CASSLEQGRYGYTF. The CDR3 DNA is TGTGCCAGCAGCTTGGAACAGGGACGGTATGGCTACACCTTC.

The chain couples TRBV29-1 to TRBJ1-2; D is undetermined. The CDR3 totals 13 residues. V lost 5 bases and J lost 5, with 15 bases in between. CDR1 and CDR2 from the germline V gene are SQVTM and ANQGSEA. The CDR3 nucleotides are TGCAGCGTTTTCACCCCCACAGAGTATGGCTACACCTTC. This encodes CSVFTPTEYGYTF.

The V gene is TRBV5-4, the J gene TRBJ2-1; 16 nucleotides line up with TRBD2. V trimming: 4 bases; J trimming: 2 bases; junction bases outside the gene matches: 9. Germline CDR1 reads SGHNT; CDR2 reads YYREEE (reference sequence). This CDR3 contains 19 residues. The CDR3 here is CASSGGTSGGGRPYNEQFF. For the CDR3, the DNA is TGTGCCAGCAGCGGTGGGACTAGCGGGGGGGGTAGACCCTACAATGAGCAGTTCTTC.

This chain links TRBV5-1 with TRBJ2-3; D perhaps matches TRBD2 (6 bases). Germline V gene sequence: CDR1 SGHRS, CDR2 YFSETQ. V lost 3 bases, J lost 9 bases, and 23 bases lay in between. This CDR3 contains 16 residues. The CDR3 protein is CASSSLMSGVGDTQYF. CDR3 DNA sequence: TGCGCCAGCAGCTCATTGATGTCGGGGGTAGGAGACACGCAGTATTTT.

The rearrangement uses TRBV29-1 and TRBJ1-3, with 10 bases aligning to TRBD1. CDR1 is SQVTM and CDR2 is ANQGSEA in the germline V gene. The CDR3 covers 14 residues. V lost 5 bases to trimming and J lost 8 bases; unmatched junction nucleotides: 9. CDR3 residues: CSVTDRGTADTIYF. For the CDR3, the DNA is TGCAGCGTTACGGACAGGGGGACAGCGGACACCATATATTTT.

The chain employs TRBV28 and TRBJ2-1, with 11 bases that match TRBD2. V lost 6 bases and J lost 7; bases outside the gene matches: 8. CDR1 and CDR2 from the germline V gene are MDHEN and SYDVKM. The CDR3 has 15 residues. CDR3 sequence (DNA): TGTGCCAGCAGCCTTCTAGCGGGGGGTTCGAATGAGCAGTTCTTC. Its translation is CASSLLAGGSNEQFF.

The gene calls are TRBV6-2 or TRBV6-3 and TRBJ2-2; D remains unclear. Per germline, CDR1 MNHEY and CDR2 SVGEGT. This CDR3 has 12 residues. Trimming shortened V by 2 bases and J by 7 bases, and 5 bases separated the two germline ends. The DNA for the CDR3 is TGTGCCAGCAGTTACAACTTCGGGGAGCTGTTTTTT. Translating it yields CASSYNFGELFF.

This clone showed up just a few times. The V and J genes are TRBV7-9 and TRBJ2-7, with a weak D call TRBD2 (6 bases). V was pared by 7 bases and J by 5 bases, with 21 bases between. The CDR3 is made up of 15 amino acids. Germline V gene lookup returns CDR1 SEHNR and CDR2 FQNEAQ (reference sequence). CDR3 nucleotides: TGTGCCAGCACCTTGGGAGGTCACAAAGGGGACGAGCAGTACGTC. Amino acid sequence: CASTLGGHKGDEQYV.

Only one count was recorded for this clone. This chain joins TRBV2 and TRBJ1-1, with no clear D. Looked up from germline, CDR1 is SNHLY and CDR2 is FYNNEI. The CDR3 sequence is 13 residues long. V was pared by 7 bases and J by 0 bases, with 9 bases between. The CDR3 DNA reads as TGTGCCAGCATCCGGACGGTGAACACTGAAGCTTTCTTT. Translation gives CASIRTVNTEAFF.

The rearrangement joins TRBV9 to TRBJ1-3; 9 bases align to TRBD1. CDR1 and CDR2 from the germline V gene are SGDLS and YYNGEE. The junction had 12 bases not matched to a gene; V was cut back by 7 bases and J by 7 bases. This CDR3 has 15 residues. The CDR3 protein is CASSLTGGNWNTIYF. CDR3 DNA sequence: TGTGCCAGCTCACTTACAGGGGGCAACTGGAACACCATATATTTT. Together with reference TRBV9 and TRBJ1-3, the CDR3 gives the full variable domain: DSGVTQTPKHLITATGQRVTLRCSPRSGDLSVYWYQQSLDQGLQFLIQYYNGEERAKGNILERFSAQQFPDLHSELNLSSLELGDSALYFCASSLTGGNWNTIYFGEGSWLTVV.

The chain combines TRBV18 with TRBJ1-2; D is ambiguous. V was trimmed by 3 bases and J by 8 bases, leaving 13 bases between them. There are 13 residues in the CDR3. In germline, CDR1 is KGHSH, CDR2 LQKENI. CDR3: CASSPTLNSGYTF. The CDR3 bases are TGTGCCAGCTCACCGACACTTAACTCAGGCTACACCTTC.

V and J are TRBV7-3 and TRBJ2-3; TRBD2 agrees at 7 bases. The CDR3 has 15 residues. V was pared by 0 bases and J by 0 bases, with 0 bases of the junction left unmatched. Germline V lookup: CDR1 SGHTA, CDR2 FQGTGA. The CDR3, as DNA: TGTGCCAGCAGCTTAACTAGCGGGAGCACAGATACGCAGTATTTT. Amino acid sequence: CASSLTSGSTDTQYF.

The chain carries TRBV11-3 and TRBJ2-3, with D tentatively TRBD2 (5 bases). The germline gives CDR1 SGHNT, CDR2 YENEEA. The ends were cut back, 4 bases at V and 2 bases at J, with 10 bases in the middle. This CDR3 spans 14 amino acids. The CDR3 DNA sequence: TGTGCCAGCAGCTCCGGGGTTACCACAGATACGCAGTATTTT. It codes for CASSSGVTTDTQYF.

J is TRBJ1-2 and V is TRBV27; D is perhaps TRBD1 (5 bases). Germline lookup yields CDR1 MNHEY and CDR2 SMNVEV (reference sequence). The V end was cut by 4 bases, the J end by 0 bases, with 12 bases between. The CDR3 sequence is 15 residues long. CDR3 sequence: CASSSQRGANYGYTF. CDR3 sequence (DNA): TGTGCCAGCAGTTCCCAGAGGGGAGCTAACTATGGCTACACCTTC.